This T cell receptor beta chain was obtained from a study of CD8 T cells in ankylosing spondylitis. TCRdb recomputed calls from the 5' RACE reads with MiXCR, one row per CDR3 protein. The sample yields 200,000 to 250,000 distinct CDR3 sequences, approximately 8% seen once. CDR1 and CDR2 from the germline V gene are DFQATT and SNEGSKA (reference sequence). The CDR3 sequence is 16 residues long. Losses at the gene ends were 2 bases for V and 0 bases for J; bases not matched to a gene: 7. This clonotype was counted ten times or more. Sequenced input: blood, either unsorted or a sorted T cell fraction (not recorded which). This chain connects TRBV20-1 to TRBJ1-5, with 7 bases lining up with TRBD1. This TCR derives from a female donor with ankylosing spondylitis or in good health (not recorded which). The CDR3 protein is CSARLRDSDSNQPQHF. Written as DNA, the CDR3 is TGCAGTGCTAGACTCCGGGACAGCGATAGCAATCAGCCCCAGCATTTT.